Below, one T cell receptor (beta chain) is given with its context. As yet, its antigen is unknown. This sample was taken from a study of cytomegalovirus exposure and HLA in healthy donors. Regarding the study as a whole: Reportedly, TCR beta sequences accurately predicted HLA-A and HLA-B alleles in most subjects. The study recorded 150 to 200 TCR beta chains that were cytomegalovirus-associated. TCR beta chain V- and J-gene trimming was linked, in a later analysis, to a missense variant in DCLRE1C.

The germline CDR1 and CDR2 sequences are SNHLY and FYNNEI. The CDR3 totals 13 residues. Trimming took 8 bases from V and 9 from J, leaving 19 bases between them. PCR used 60 Vbeta primers and 13 Jbeta primers. TCRdb's table, derived via immunoSEQ multiplex PCR, lists solely in-frame clones and lacks some. The data contain 150,000 or so clones, 65% to 80% of them seen just once; the ten biggest clones take up 2.5% to 3.5%. Sequenced: PBMCs. This clonotype was obtained from a woman aged 45-65 years in good health and CMV-seropositive. The J gene is TRBJ1-1, the V gene TRBV2, with D perhaps matching TRBD1 (5 bases). The CDR3 loop is CASGDVRAGQAFF. CDR3 nucleotides: TGTGCCAGCGGAGATGTACGGGCAGGGCAAGCTTTCTTT.